This T cell receptor beta chain was observed in a study of cytomegalovirus exposure and HLA in healthy donors (dated by TCRdb to the late 2010s). For the study in its entirety: In an earlier analysis of roughly 500 of the donors, 250 to 300 Gb of sequence data and 120 million or so unique TCR beta sequences from 150 million to 200 million T cells were reported. Approximately 310 gigabases of sequencing data and 70 million to 100 million unique TCR sequences were included in an early release covering around 600 HLA-typed donors. Of the roughly 410 genotyped donors, 81% were placed in the genetic ancestry cluster associated with self-reported Caucasian donors. The aim of the study was to test whether cataloging public T cell receptors could identify signatures of past pathogen exposure. The T cell repertoires of 666 subjects were profiled by immunosequencing and related to cytomegalovirus serostatus. Along with the roughly 700-subject first cohort, a separate validation cohort of over a hundred different subjects was used. High-throughput TCR immunosequencing, statistical association of individual TCRs with disease status, and machine learning were combined to predict cytomegalovirus infection status. In a later analysis, previously published TCR beta repertoires from 666 donors were re-analyzed and high-resolution HLA genotyping was added so that TCR occurrence patterns could be studied. Rather than using new phenotypic data, the later analysis identified candidate immune exposures from TCR beta sequences and from how often those sequences occurred across donors. To decide whether each TCR beta V gene segment behaved as functional or pseudogenic, an earlier analysis of fewer than 750 of the donors relied on high-throughput TCR beta sequencing. Donor age, sex, ethnicity and CMV serostatus were compiled together with the repertoire data. A later genetic analysis used genome-wide SNP genotypes for about 65% of the 666 donors, treating that subset as a discovery cohort. Every discovery cohort repertoire had been produced on one sequencing platform. HLA typing covered class I and class II loci at four-digit resolution. Typing coverage differed by locus: A, B, C, DRB1 and DQB1 were typed in roughly 629-630 donors, DQA1 in about 560, DPA1 in 600 to 610, and DPB1 in 400 to 480. Four or five DR-DQ haplotypes were treated as single units for association and clustering because of strong linkage in the cohort. On average, around 230,000 unique TCR beta nucleotide sequences were sequenced per donor among a few hundred genotyped donors of the cohort, with about 17% of those sequences being non-productive.

In total, approximately 690 healthy bone marrow donors made up the cohort. All cohort members were sampled while nominally healthy, although unrecorded immune exposures were likely present. The donor tested CMV seropositive and was one of the 289 seropositive cohort members. Every donor gave a peripheral blood sample, and the peripheral blood mononuclear cells from that sample were used for TCR beta sequencing. The Qiagen DNeasy Blood Extraction Kit was used to extract genomic DNA from the blood cell samples. Study-wide conclusions, independent of this receptor: In a later analysis, most CMV-associated TCR beta chains were found to appear HLA-restricted, with HLA associations seemingly driven largely by CMV exposure. For the cohort, immune exposure information was limited to CMV serostatus. Cytomegalovirus status was reported to be diagnosed by the classifier with high specificity and sensitivity in both the original and validation cohorts. Most TCR sequences were seen in very few donors, while some public TCRs were found in many individuals. In a later analysis, TCR association rates were found to vary across HLA loci, with the most associated TCRs seen for DRB1 alleles and the fewest for HLA-C alleles. A later analysis found that HLA-associated TCR beta chains were more clonally expanded and had lower generation probabilities than equally common non-associated chains. Strong co-occurrence of HLA alleles, especially DR and DQ, made assigning TCR associations to individual alleles difficult. V-gene and J-gene trimming of TCR beta chains was associated with a missense DCLRE1C variant in a later genetic analysis, and the association was replicated in an independent cohort. In the study, roughly 160 TCR beta chains were listed as associated with cytomegalovirus. The authors suggested that the approach could potentially be generalized to other disease states and immunological phenotypes. A few of the identified cytomegalovirus-associated TCR beta chains were confirmed in vitro to be specific for cytomegalovirus antigens. Sequencing depth was assumed to be roughly uniform across donors in the presence/absence analyses, though that assumption may not hold. A later genetic analysis reported fewer N-insertions in productive TCRs among donors in an Asian-associated ancestry cluster than the roughly 700-donor mean. Linkage disequilibrium might explain the correlated functional status among segregating V segments, but an unknown experimental factor could not be ruled out. A further reported finding was that TCR beta sequences accurately predicted the HLA-A and HLA-B alleles for most subjects in the first cohort. About 15 rarely observed V segments, including chromosome 9 orphons, were excluded from the earlier analysis of about 610 of the donors because counts were too low. Some IMGT-functional V segments, including TRBV6-2 and TRBV6-3, could not be told apart with the 87-base-pair reads, so those segments were excluded. A later analysis associated some 17,000 TCR beta sequences with specific HLA alleles at a false discovery rate of 0.05. A group of highly shared sequence variants was considered likely to be a technical artifact of the sequencing pipeline. Only TCR beta chains were sequenced in this cohort, and the absence of alpha or paired-chain data limited detectable features. A later analysis reported that several top co-occurrence clusters appeared linked to parvovirus B19, influenza, CMV and Epstein-Barr virus. In an earlier analysis of some 540 of the donors, most TCR beta V segments appeared in productive rearrangements about 87% or about 30% of the time, broadly matching IMGT annotations. HLA typing was unavailable for some donors at each locus, so association tests used only the typed subset.

A remark on this clone: It lacks a known antigen. No qualities accompany the bases; no much larger clone lies one base away.

V is reduced by 2 bases and J by 6 bases, leaving a spacing of 15 bases between them. Reading the germline V gene (reference sequence) gives CDR1 SEHNR and CDR2 FQNEAQ. The CDR3 contains 15 residues, cysteine and phenylalanine counted. The only DNA kept is the CDR3, 45 bases in frame from the first base. Library preparation used the immunoSEQ multiplex PCR assay. The multiplex PCR relied on a mix of 60 forward primers for TCR Vbeta segments and 13 reverse primers for TCR Jbeta segments. The CDR3 region of rearranged TCR beta genes was amplified from genomic DNA by a multiplex PCR assay. Amplified TCR beta libraries were sequenced as 87-base-pair reads on the Illumina HiSeq System. Turning to the authors' computational methods: In a later analysis, 77 million or so unique TCR beta chains were counted across the roughly 700 repertoires, and roughly 10 million of these chains were shared by at least two donors. Raw reads were error-corrected and collapsed into unique sequences with a nearest-neighbor algorithm that merged closely related sequences to remove PCR and sequencing errors. CDR3 sequences were aligned to IMGT reference sequences to assign V, D and J gene segments. For a sequence to be retained, at least a six-nucleotide match to both a V gene segment and a J gene segment was required. Rearrangements were called productive when the CDR3 lacked stop codons and stayed in frame with V and J; all others were non-productive. CDR3 was defined by IMGT convention, running from the second conserved V-encoded cysteine to the conserved J-encoded phenylalanine. Sequences without an unambiguous match to a single V gene segment were excluded from the earlier analysis of a few hundred of the donors. In an earlier analysis of a few hundred of the donors, a V segment was called functional when productive rearrangements were above 56.7%, and segregating when the standard deviation between donors exceeded 5%. A statistical classification framework was developed to diagnose cytomegalovirus status using the catalog of TCR beta chain sequences. In a later analysis, TCR nucleotide sequences were compared against IMGT/GENE-DB human TR gene sequences so that V and J genes could be assigned. A later analysis assigned CDR3 sequences and most-parsimonious VDJ recombination scenarios with the TCRdist pipeline. In a later analysis, every TCR beta chain was defined by the combination of its CDR3 amino acid sequence and its V-gene family, and reads without a unique V-gene family were dropped. As a way to deal with suspected cross-contamination and a sequencing artifact, a later analysis dropped 500 to 700 nucleotide sequences that were highly shared and had low generation probability. For each public chain, a later analysis derived a clonal expansion index from normalized ranks of inferred template counts within each repertoire. In a later analysis, generation probabilities were computed using a VDJ recombination model fitted to out-of-frame rearrangements, and the results were checked against IGoR. In a later analysis, TCR-TCR, TCR-HLA and TCR-CMV co-occurrence was scored with hypergeometric tests, and a repertoire-size bias correction was applied to TCR pairs. False discovery rates were estimated in a later analysis by permuting HLA or CMV assignments 20 times. In a later analysis, co-occurring TCRs were grouped using DBSCAN, and TCRdist sequence similarity was added for clustering within HLA-allele-positive subsets. Co-occurrence clustering excluded repertoires with fewer than 30,000 or more than 120,000 public chains, plus five with anomalous nucleotide sharing. TCRdb's version of the immuneACCESS table is confined to in-frame rearrangements and falls short of the full clone set. An unresolved V gene accounts for under half of the shortfall where checked; the remainder is of unknown origin. The DNA gave D and trimming, while V, J and clone size come from that table. Across this sample there are more than 95,000 clones, with under 80% seen only once. More than 3.5% of the sample is held by the ten biggest clonotypes.

The rearranged segments are TRBV7-9 and TRBJ2-3; the D gene is possibly TRBD2, with 6 bases matching. The TCR originated in a man aged 35 to 55 in good health and CMV-seropositive. Specimen: PBMCs. At the DNA level, the sequence is TGTGCCAGCAGCTTATGGCCGGGAGAGATGGATACGCAGTATTTT. This encodes CASSLWPGEMDTQYF.